This T cell receptor (beta chain) was documented in a study of CD8 T cells in Susac syndrome. RNA was extracted with the RNeasy kit, and a quantity of about 0.45 to 1 ug was reverse transcribed using random hexamers. TCRdb analysed the immunoSEQ multiplex PCR reads with MiXCR anew, one entry per CDR3 protein. The data show almost 450,000 distinct CDR3 sequences, with approximately 85% seen just once and approximately 0.12% held by the top ten. The germline V gene has CDR1 MGHRA and CDR2 YSYEKL. V lost 1 base, J lost 2 bases, and 8 bases lay in between. This CDR3 is 14 amino acids long. The rearrangement uses TRBV4-1 and TRBJ1-1; D not certain. The specimen sequenced was CD8+ T cells from PBMCs. The receptor was isolated from a human donor with multiple sclerosis. The CDR3 sequence: CASSQGGYNTEAFF. Written as DNA, the CDR3 is TGCGCCAGCAGCCAAGGGGGATATAACACTGAAGCTTTCTTT.